One T cell receptor (beta chain) is described in this entry. The target antigen is unknown. These data belong to a study of CD8 T cells in ankylosing spondylitis. General observations from the study: The study looked at matched synovial fluid samples from ankylosing spondylitis patients. Disease-linked clones were reported to be significantly enriched there.

Germline CDR1 and CDR2: SGHTA and FQGNSA. This CDR3 region has 16 residues. V lost 5 bases, J lost 2 bases, and 19 bases lay in between. TCRdb ran MiXCR on the 5' RACE reads and lists one entry per CDR3 protein. The data contain about 350,000 distinct CDR3 sequences, 20% to 25% of them singletons. The clonotype was recovered from a male donor with ankylosing spondylitis or in good health (not recorded which). The chain combines TRBV7-2 with TRBJ2-7; D is uncertain. The sample comprised blood, either unsorted or a sorted T cell fraction (not recorded which). Here the CDR3 reads CASSKFRQTNAYEQYF. The CDR3 DNA reads TGTGCCAGCAGCAAGTTTCGCCAAACGAACGCCTACGAGCAGTACTTC.